This is a list of T cell receptor beta chains from one sample in a study of OX40 agonist ivuxolimab in advanced cancers. Assay used: immunoSEQ multiplex PCR; TCRdb lists only in-frame clones, some missing. The table lists approximately 40,000 clones, more than 80% of them singletons. Sequenced here: CD4+ or CD8+ T cells sorted from blood, sampled in a trial of the OX40 agonist ivuxolimab. The receptors derive from an adult with an advanced solid tumor such as melanoma, head and neck, liver or kidney cancer. Both conserved end residues are part of each CDR3. D genes are given only for firm matches. Expanded clones get a size class; other rows say once, few or many, or leave the size out.

D gene	clone size	V gene	J gene	CDR3 DNA	CDR3 protein
-	-	TRBV11-2	TRBJ1-4	TGTGCCAGCAGCTCCCAAAAGCGCGGCCAGGGCAACGAAAAACTGTTTTTT	CASSSQKRGQGNEKLFF
-	-	TRBV28	TRBJ1-1	TGTGCCAGCAGTTTAAGAGGGACTGAAGCTTTCTTT	CASSLRGTEAFF
-	-	TRBV6-5	TRBJ2-5	TGTGCCAGCAGTAGCGGGACATCGACCCAGTACTTC	CASSSGTSTQYF
-	once	TRBV6-1	TRBJ2-5	TGTGCCAGCTCTTCCCTGGGGGGCGAGACCCAGTACTTC	CASSSLGGETQYF
TRBD1	once	TRBV10-3	TRBJ1-2	TGTGCCATACAGGGCCCAGGGACAGGGGGCCATGGCTACACCTTC	CAIQGPGTGGHGYTF
-	-	TRBV29-1	TRBJ2-1	TGCAGCGTAGATTCGAAAGGTGGCAGGGGATCCTACAATGAGCAGTTCTTC	CSVDSKGGRGSYNEQFF
-	-	TRBV6-1	TRBJ1-3	TGTGCCAGCGAGCCCCGGGCTTCCTCTGGAAACACCATATATTTT	CASEPRASSGNTIYF
-	-	TRBV6-1	TRBJ1-3	TGTGCCAGCATGTGGAACAGACCTGGAAACACCATATATTTT	CASMWNRPGNTIYF
-	-	TRBV18	TRBJ1-1	TGTGCCAGCTCACCGGGTGGGCCGAAGGTTACCACTGAAGCTTTCTTT	CASSPGGPKVTTEAFF
-	-	TRBV30	TRBJ2-3	TGTGCCTGGAGTGTAGGACCTTCCACAGATACGCAGTATTTT	CAWSVGPSTDTQYF
TRBD1	-	TRBV2	TRBJ1-5	TGTGCCAGCAGGGAGGGGACAGGGGGGCAGCCCCAGCATTTT	CASREGTGGQPQHF
TRBD1	-	TRBV11-3	TRBJ2-7	TGTGCCAGCAGCTCCGGGACAGGGGACTCACCTCTCTACGAGCAGTACTTC	CASSSGTGDSPLYEQYF
-	-	TRBV15	TRBJ1-4	TGTGCCACCAGCAGGGGTTCGGGACACGAAAAACTGTTTTTT	CATSRGSGHEKLFF
-	-	TRBV9	TRBJ2-5	TGTGCCAGCAGCGTAGTAGAAAACAGCCGGTCGAGAGGAGAGTTGCGAGAGACCCAGTACTTC	CASSVVENSRSRGELRETQYF
-	-	TRBV5-4	TRBJ1-4	TGTGCCAGCAGCTTGATGGCAGGGGATGAAAAACTGTTTTTT	CASSLMAGDEKLFF
-	-	TRBV5-1	TRBJ2-7	TGCGCCAGCAGCGGTACAGGCTCCTACGAGCAGTACTTC	CASSGTGSYEQYF
-	few	TRBV11-2	TRBJ1-2	TGTGCCAGCAGACTGGGACGAGATGGCTACACCTTC	CASRLGRDGYTF
-	-	TRBV20-1	TRBJ2-5	TGCAGTGCTAAGGTGGAGACCCAGTACTTC	CSAKVETQYF
TRBD1	-	TRBV6-5	TRBJ2-7	TGTGCCAGCAGGAGGACAGGGACGATATACGAGCAGTACTTC	CASRRTGTIYEQYF
TRBD1	-	TRBV30	TRBJ2-3	TGTGCCTGGAGTCGGGACAGGGGAGGGGATACGCAGTATTTT	CAWSRDRGGDTQYF
TRBD2	-	TRBV7-7	TRBJ2-5	TGTGCTAGCAGCCCCGGACTAGCGAAGGAACAGACCCAGTACTTC	CASSPGLAKEQTQYF
-	-	TRBV5-1	TRBJ2-3	TGCGCCAGCAGCCTCCCTAGTGATACGCAGTATTTT	CASSLPSDTQYF
-	-	TRBV27	TRBJ2-1	TGTGCCAGCAGTTTGGTCCCACTAGCAGCGGAATACAATGAGCAGTTCTTC	CASSLVPLAAEYNEQFF
-	few	TRBV30	TRBJ1-1	TGTGCCTGGAACCCCAGCATGAACACTGAAGCTTTCTTT	CAWNPSMNTEAFF
TRBD1	-	TRBV28	TRBJ1-2	TGTGCCAGCAGTCCCCAAGGACAGGGAGACTATGGCTACACCTTC	CASSPQGQGDYGYTF
TRBD2	-	TRBV14	TRBJ2-3	TGTGCCAGCAGCCCCGGACTAGCGGGCCGCACAGATACGCAGTATTTT	CASSPGLAGRTDTQYF
TRBD1	-	TRBV25-1	TRBJ2-7	TGTGCCAGCAGTGAAAGGGCAGGGGGCTCTTACGAGCAGTACTTC	CASSERAGGSYEQYF
-	-	TRBV30	TRBJ2-2	TGTGCCTGTGTGCGGGCCCGGGGGGGGGAGCTGTTTTTT	CACVRARGGELFF
-	-	TRBV2	TRBJ2-3	TGTGCCAGTAGCGTCCCGACCAACACAGATACGCAGTATTTT	CASSVPTNTDTQYF